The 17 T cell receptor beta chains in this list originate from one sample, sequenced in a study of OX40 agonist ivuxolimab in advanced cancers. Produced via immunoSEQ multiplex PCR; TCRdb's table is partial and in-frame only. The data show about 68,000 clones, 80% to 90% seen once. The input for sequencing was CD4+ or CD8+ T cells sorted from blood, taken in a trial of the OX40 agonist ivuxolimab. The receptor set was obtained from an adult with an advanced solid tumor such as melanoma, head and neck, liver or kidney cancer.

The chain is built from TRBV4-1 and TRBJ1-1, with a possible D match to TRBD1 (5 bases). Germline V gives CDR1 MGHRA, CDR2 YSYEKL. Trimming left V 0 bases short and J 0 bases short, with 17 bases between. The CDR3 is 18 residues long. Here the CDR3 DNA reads TGCGCCAGCAGCCAAGAGACAAGGGGTGGACGAATGAACACTGAAGCTTTCTTT. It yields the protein CASSQETRGGRMNTEAFF.

For the CDR3, the DNA is TGTGCCAGCAGCCACACTGGAACAAACACTGAAGCTTTCTTT. This gives the protein CASSHTGTNTEAFF. The chain has TRBV4-2 and TRBJ1-1, with D unclear. Trimming shortened V by 3 bases and J by 2 bases, and 10 bases separated the two germline ends. Germline V gives CDR1 LGHNA, CDR2 YNFKEQ. This CDR3 has 14 residues.

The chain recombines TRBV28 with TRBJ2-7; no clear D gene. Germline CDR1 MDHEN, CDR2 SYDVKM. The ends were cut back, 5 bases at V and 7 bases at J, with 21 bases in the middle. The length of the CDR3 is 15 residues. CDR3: CASSPSREPPGEQYF. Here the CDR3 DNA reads TGTGCCAGCAGTCCGTCCCGAGAGCCCCCTGGGGAGCAGTACTTC.

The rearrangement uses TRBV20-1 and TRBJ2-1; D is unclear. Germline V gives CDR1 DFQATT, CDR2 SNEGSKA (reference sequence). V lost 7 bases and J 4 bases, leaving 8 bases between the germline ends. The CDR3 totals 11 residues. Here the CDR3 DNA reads TGCAGTGGCTCCTGGTACAATGAGCAGTTCTTC. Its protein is CSGSWYNEQFF.

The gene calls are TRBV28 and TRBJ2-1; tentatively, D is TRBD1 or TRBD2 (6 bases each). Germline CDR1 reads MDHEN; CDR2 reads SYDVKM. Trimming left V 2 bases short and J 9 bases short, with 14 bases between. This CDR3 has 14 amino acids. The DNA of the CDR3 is TGTGCCAGCAGTTTACGCCCCAGGGGAGGTGAGCAGTTCTTC. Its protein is CASSLRPRGGEQFF.

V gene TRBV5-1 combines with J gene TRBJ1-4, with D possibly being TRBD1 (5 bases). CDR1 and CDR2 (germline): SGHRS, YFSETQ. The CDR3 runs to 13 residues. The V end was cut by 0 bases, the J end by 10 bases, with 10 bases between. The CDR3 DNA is TGCGCCAGCAGCTTGGAAGGGGCAGGAAAACTGTTTTTT. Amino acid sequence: CASSLEGAGKLFF.

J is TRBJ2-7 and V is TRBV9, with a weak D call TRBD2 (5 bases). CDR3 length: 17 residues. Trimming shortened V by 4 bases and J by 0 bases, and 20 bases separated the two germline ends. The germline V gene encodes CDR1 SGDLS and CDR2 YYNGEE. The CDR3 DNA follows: TGTGCCAGCAGCCCGTACGGGATGGGCGGAAGCTCCTACGAGCAGTACTTC. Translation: CASSPYGMGGSSYEQYF.

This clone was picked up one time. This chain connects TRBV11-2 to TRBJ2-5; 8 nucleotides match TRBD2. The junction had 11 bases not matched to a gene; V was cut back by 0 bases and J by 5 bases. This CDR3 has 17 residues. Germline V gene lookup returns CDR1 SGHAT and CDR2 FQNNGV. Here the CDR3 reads CASSLDLSSGVGETQYF. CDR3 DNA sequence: TGTGCCAGCAGCTTAGATCTGAGTAGCGGGGTAGGGGAGACCCAGTACTTC.

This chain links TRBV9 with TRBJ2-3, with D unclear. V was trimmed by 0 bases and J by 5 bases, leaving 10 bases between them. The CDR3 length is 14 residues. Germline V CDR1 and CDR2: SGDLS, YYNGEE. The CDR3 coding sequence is TGTGCCAGCAGCGTAGGATGGGTGGAAGATACGCAGTATTTT. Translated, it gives CASSVGWVEDTQYF.

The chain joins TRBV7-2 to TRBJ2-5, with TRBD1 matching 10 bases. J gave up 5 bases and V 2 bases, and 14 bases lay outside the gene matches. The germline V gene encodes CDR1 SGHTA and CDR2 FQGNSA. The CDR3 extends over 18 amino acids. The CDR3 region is CASSLILSRQGAHETQYF. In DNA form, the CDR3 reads TGTGCCAGCAGCTTAATTTTGTCAAGACAGGGGGCTCACGAGACCCAGTACTTC.

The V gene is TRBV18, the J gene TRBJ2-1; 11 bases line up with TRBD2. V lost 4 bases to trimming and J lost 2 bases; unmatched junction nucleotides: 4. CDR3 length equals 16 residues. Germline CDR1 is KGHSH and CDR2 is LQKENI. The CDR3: CASSRPGLAAYNEQFF. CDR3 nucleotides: TGTGCCAGCTCACGGCCGGGACTAGCGGCCTACAATGAGCAGTTCTTC.

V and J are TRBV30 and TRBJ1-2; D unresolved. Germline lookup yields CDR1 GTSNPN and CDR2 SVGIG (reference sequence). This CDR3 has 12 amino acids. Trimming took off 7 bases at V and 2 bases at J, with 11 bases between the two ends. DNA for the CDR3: TGTGCCTTCCCACTCGGAAACTATGGCTACACCTTC. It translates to CAFPLGNYGYTF.

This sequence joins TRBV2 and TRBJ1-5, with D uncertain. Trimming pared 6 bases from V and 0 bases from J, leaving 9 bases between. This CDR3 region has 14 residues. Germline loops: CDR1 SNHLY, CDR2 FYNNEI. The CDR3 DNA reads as TGTGCCAGCAGGGTGGATACTAGCAATCAGCCCCAGCATTTT. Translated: CASRVDTSNQPQHF.

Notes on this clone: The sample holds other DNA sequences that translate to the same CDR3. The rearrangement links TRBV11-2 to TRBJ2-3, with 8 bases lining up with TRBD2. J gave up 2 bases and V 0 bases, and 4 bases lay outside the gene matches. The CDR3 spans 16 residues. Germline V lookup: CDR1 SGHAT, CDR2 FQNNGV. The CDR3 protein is CASSLDLAGATDTQYF. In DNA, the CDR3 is TGTGCCAGCAGCTTAGACCTAGCGGGCGCCACAGATACGCAGTATTTT.

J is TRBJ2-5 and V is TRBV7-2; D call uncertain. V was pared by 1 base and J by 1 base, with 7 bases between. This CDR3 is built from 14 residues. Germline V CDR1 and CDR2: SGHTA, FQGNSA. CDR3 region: CASSLEISQETQYF. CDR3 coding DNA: TGTGCCAGCAGCTTAGAGATCAGCCAAGAGACCCAGTACTTC. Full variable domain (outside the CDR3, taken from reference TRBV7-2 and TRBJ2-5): GAGVSQSPSNKVTEKGKDVELRCDPISGHTALYWYRQSLGQGLEFLIYFQGNSAPDKSGLPSDRFSAERTGGSVSTLTIQRTQQEDSAVYLCASSLEISQETQYFGPGTRLLVL.

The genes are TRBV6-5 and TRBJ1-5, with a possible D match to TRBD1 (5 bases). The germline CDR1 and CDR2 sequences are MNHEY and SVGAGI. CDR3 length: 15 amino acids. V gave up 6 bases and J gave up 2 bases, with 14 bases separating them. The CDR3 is CASSPGLGGNQPQHF. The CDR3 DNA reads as TGTGCCAGCAGCCCAGGGTTGGGGGGCAATCAGCCCCAGCATTTT.

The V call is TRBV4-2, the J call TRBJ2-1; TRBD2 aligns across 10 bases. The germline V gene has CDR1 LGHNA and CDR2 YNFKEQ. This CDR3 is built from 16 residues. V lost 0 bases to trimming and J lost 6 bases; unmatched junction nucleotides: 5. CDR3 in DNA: TGTGCCAGCAGCCAAGATAGCGTAGCGGGAGGCAATGAGCAGTTCTTC. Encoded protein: CASSQDSVAGGNEQFF.